This T cell receptor (beta chain) was captured by sequencing in a study of blood T cell repertoires in COVID-19. The CDR3 covers 11 residues. V gave up 7 bases and J gave up 6 bases; unmatched junction bases: 3. The germline V gene encodes CDR1 SQVTM and CDR2 ANQGSEA. In the authors' methods: From reference gene primer amplification, estimates of nucleated cell counts were derived. Sequencing was performed with immunoSEQ multiplex PCR; in TCRdb, only in-frame clones are kept and a portion is missing. V, J and clone size were drawn from that table, and D and trimming were deduced from the DNA. The sample has about 6,400 clones, roughly 82% seen once.

The J gene is TRBJ2-7, the V gene TRBV29-1; TRBD2 aligns across 10 bases. The sample consisted of peripheral blood. This receptor was taken from a human donor with active COVID-19. The donor label of this sample is uncertain. CDR3 nucleotide sequence: TGCAGCGGAGCTAGCGGGAGCGAGCAGTACTTC. This gives the protein CSGASGSEQYF.